The clone carrying this TCR beta chain was seen a single time. Its antigen is not identified. Using a J-beta primer mix together with a sample-barcoded 5' primer, a second PCR was run for about 6 to 11 cycles. Carrying 12 random nucleotides, a template-switch adaptor labeled each individual cDNA molecule. TCRdb fed the 5' RACE reads into MiXCR, producing one record per CDR3 protein. The top ten hold roughly 8.2% of the sample, which has 1.5 million to 2 million distinct CDR3 sequences, 28% seen once. These data are taken from a study of blood T cells in healthy people across ages. Whole-study results and caveats: Older age coincided with a roughly linear decline in TCR beta diversity per million T cells.

The V gene lost 4 bases and the J gene lost 0 bases, with 15 bases spanning the gap. The CDR3 runs to 16 residues. Germline V gives CDR1 MNHEY, CDR2 SVGAGI. The sequenced material came from blood. This clonotype originated in a woman in her thirties in good health. The chain is built from TRBV6-5 and TRBJ1-1; D not certain. The CDR3 spells CASSSPKVGMNTEAFF. DNA for the CDR3: TGTGCCAGCAGTTCCCCTAAGGTGGGGATGAACACTGAAGCTTTCTTT.